One sample yielded the 17 T cell receptor beta chains listed below, sequenced in a study of response to subunit inactivated influenza vaccine. TCRdb re-derived calls from the RT-PCR reads in MiXCR, one entry per CDR3 protein. The sample holds 860,000 or so distinct CDR3 sequences, around 21% seen once. Sample: PBMCs from blood, taken roughly 5 days after vaccination. All receptors derive from a man in his fifties who received an inactivated influenza vaccine.

V usage is TRBV12-3 or TRBV12-4 and J usage is TRBJ2-7, with 9 bases matching TRBD1. V lost 7 bases, J lost 2 bases, and 6 bases stayed unmatched. CDR3 length: 14 amino acids. CDR3 DNA: TGTGCCAGCACCCCGGACAGGGGAGCCTACGAGCAGTACTTC. It specifies CASTPDRGAYEQYF.

This clonotype has just a few counts. This chain connects TRBV4-1 to TRBJ2-7; TRBD2 matches at 7 bases. Losses at the gene ends were 4 bases for V and 1 base for J; bases not matched to a gene: 7. CDR3 length equals 15 residues. Germline CDR1 MGHRA, CDR2 YSYEKL. This chain's CDR3 is CASSPERGTSYEQYF. The CDR3 region has the DNA TGCGCCAGCAGCCCTGAGCGGGGAACTTCCTACGAGCAGTACTTC.

The genes are TRBV20-1 and TRBJ2-7; 8 bases fit TRBD1. Germline CDR1 and CDR2: DFQATT and SNEGSKA (reference sequence). This CDR3 is 13 amino acids long. The CDR3 nucleotides read TGCAGCCTCCGGAGGACAGGGTTCGACGAGCAGTACTTC. Its translation: CSLRRTGFDEQYF.

This sequence joins TRBV7-9 and TRBJ2-1; 9 positions match TRBD2. Per germline, CDR1 SEHNR and CDR2 FQNEAQ (reference sequence). The CDR3 sequence is 14 residues long. The J segment lost 15 bases and the V segment lost 2 bases, leaving 11 bases of the junction unmatched. For the CDR3, the DNA is TGTGCCAGCAGCTTATCGGCTAGCGGGACCCCTTTGTTCTTC. Translating it yields CASSLSASGTPLFF.

Comments on this clonotype: One end of the junction varies from germline; a read error may be responsible. The chain couples TRBV5-5 to TRBJ2-7; a weak D match, TRBD1 (5 bases). The CDR3 has 15 residues. Germline-derived CDR1 and CDR2 are SGHKS and YYEKEE (reference sequence). The CDR3 loop reads CASSLTGWASNEQYF. The CDR3 DNA reads TGTGCCAGCAGCTTGACAGGCTGGGCCTCCAACGAGCAGTACTTC.

This clonotype was found many times. This chain connects TRBV5-6 to TRBJ1-1; the D is unclear. V was pared by 1 base and J by 2 bases, with 9 bases between. The V gene's germline CDR1 is SGHDT and CDR2 YYEEEE. This CDR3 has 14 amino acids. The CDR3, as DNA: TGTGCCAGCAGCTTGTGGCAACCTAACACTGAAGCTTTCTTT. The encoded protein is CASSLWQPNTEAFF.

This clonotype was recorded many times. This chain joins TRBV5-1 and TRBJ2-5; 12 nucleotides align to TRBD2. Germline V gives CDR1 SGHRS, CDR2 YFSETQ. This CDR3 region has 15 residues. Trimming at V came to 4 bases and at J to 3 bases, leaving 4 bases not matched to a gene. The CDR3 reads CASSRRLAGEETQYF. The CDR3 bases are TGCGCCAGCAGCAGAAGACTAGCGGGAGAAGAGACCCAGTACTTC.

The table lists this clonotype with a count of one. This chain uses TRBV10-2 with TRBJ2-3; D gene uncertain. CDR1 and CDR2 (germline): WSHSY, SAAADI. V was trimmed by 6 bases and J by 6 bases, leaving 10 bases between them. The length of the CDR3 is 12 residues. The CDR3 nucleotides read TGCGCCAGCAGCTTACACCGCGATACGCAGTATTTT. This gives the protein CASSLHRDTQYF.

This clonotype was seen a handful of times. The rearrangement uses TRBV10-3 and TRBJ2-5, with a possible D match to TRBD2 (5 bases). Trimming pared 2 bases from V and 0 bases from J, leaving 7 bases between. The CDR3 loop spans 14 amino acids. Germline V gene lookup returns CDR1 ENHRY and CDR2 SYGVKD. The CDR3 reads CAISETGNQETQYF. CDR3 DNA: TGTGCCATCAGTGAGACGGGGAACCAAGAGACCCAGTACTTC.

The chain couples TRBV6-1 to TRBJ2-7; no firm D call. This CDR3 is 15 amino acids long. V was trimmed by 3 bases and J by 0 bases, leaving 12 bases between them. Germline CDR1 MNHNS, CDR2 SASEGT. CDR3 loop: CASSEVAESSYEQYF. As DNA, the CDR3 is TGTGCCAGCAGTGAGGTAGCCGAGAGCTCCTACGAGCAGTACTTC.

The gene calls are TRBV29-1 and TRBJ2-7, with a weak D call TRBD2 (5 bases). Trimming took off 5 bases at V and 0 bases at J, with 8 bases between the two ends. This CDR3 is 12 amino acids long. The V gene's germline CDR1 is SQVTM and CDR2 ANQGSEA. The CDR3: CSVLGSSYEQYF. Here the CDR3 DNA reads TGCAGCGTTCTGGGGAGCTCCTACGAGCAGTACTTC.

This clonotype was counted only a few times. The chain has TRBV15 and TRBJ2-5; TRBD1 matches 7 bases. Germline CDR1 LNHNV, CDR2 YYDKDF (reference sequence). J was trimmed by 4 bases and V by 6 bases; bases with no gene match: 11. There are 15 residues in the CDR3. The CDR3 nucleotides read TGTGCCACCAGTTCGGGACAGAGGAAGAGAGAGACCCAGTACTTC. This sequence encodes CATSSGQRKRETQYF.

The genes are TRBV30 and TRBJ2-3; D is undetermined. Trimming stripped 2 bases from V and 2 bases from J, with 17 bases between. Germline loops: CDR1 GTSNPN, CDR2 SVGIG (reference sequence). This CDR3 contains 16 residues. The CDR3 bases are TGTGCCTGGAGTCCCCCGTACGGTGAAAACACAGATACGCAGTATTTT. As protein: CAWSPPYGENTDTQYF.

V gene TRBV18 combines with J gene TRBJ2-7; perhaps TRBD1 as D (6 bases). Germline lookup yields CDR1 KGHSH and CDR2 LQKENI. The CDR3 consists of 15 residues. Deletions cut 2 bases from V and 5 bases from J, with 16 bases between. In DNA form, the CDR3 reads TGTGCCAGCTCACCAAGGAAAGGACAGTACAACGAGCAGTACTTC. Protein sequence: CASSPRKGQYNEQYF. Drawing the rest from reference TRBV18 and TRBJ2-7, the complete variable domain is NAGVMQNPRHLVRRRGQEARLRCSPMKGHSHVYWYRQLPEEGLKFMVYLQKENIIDESGMPKERFSAEFPKEGPSILRIQQVVRGDSAAYFCASSPRKGQYNEQYFGPGTRLTVT.

CDR3 nucleotide sequence: TGCGCCAGCAGCCATCCAGACAGCTACAATGAGCAGTTCTTC. It yields the protein CASSHPDSYNEQFF. The genes are TRBV4-3 and TRBJ2-1; D perhaps matches TRBD1 (5 bases). This CDR3 has 14 residues. The V gene lost 3 bases and the J gene lost 3 bases, with 9 bases spanning the gap. In germline, CDR1 is LGHNA, CDR2 YSLEER.

This clonotype was detected only a few times. V and J are TRBV27 and TRBJ2-7, with 8 bases aligning to TRBD1. Germline CDR1 MNHEY, CDR2 SMNVEV (reference sequence). This CDR3 spans 15 amino acids. V shed 4 bases and J 0 bases; nucleotides not matched to a gene: 5. The chain's CDR3 is CASSYQGASSYEQYF. The CDR3 DNA reads as TGTGCCAGCAGTTATCAGGGGGCTAGCTCCTACGAGCAGTACTTC.

V and J are TRBV10-3 and TRBJ2-1; D may be TRBD1 (6 bases). Between the trimmed V and J ends, which lost 4 bases and 4 bases, there was a span of 14 bases. Per the germline V gene, CDR1 is ENHRY and CDR2 is SYGVKD. The CDR3 sequence is 15 residues long. CDR3 bases: TGTGCCATCAGTGGCCAGGGGTTGGCGTACAATGAGCAGTTCTTC. This gives the protein CAISGQGLAYNEQFF.